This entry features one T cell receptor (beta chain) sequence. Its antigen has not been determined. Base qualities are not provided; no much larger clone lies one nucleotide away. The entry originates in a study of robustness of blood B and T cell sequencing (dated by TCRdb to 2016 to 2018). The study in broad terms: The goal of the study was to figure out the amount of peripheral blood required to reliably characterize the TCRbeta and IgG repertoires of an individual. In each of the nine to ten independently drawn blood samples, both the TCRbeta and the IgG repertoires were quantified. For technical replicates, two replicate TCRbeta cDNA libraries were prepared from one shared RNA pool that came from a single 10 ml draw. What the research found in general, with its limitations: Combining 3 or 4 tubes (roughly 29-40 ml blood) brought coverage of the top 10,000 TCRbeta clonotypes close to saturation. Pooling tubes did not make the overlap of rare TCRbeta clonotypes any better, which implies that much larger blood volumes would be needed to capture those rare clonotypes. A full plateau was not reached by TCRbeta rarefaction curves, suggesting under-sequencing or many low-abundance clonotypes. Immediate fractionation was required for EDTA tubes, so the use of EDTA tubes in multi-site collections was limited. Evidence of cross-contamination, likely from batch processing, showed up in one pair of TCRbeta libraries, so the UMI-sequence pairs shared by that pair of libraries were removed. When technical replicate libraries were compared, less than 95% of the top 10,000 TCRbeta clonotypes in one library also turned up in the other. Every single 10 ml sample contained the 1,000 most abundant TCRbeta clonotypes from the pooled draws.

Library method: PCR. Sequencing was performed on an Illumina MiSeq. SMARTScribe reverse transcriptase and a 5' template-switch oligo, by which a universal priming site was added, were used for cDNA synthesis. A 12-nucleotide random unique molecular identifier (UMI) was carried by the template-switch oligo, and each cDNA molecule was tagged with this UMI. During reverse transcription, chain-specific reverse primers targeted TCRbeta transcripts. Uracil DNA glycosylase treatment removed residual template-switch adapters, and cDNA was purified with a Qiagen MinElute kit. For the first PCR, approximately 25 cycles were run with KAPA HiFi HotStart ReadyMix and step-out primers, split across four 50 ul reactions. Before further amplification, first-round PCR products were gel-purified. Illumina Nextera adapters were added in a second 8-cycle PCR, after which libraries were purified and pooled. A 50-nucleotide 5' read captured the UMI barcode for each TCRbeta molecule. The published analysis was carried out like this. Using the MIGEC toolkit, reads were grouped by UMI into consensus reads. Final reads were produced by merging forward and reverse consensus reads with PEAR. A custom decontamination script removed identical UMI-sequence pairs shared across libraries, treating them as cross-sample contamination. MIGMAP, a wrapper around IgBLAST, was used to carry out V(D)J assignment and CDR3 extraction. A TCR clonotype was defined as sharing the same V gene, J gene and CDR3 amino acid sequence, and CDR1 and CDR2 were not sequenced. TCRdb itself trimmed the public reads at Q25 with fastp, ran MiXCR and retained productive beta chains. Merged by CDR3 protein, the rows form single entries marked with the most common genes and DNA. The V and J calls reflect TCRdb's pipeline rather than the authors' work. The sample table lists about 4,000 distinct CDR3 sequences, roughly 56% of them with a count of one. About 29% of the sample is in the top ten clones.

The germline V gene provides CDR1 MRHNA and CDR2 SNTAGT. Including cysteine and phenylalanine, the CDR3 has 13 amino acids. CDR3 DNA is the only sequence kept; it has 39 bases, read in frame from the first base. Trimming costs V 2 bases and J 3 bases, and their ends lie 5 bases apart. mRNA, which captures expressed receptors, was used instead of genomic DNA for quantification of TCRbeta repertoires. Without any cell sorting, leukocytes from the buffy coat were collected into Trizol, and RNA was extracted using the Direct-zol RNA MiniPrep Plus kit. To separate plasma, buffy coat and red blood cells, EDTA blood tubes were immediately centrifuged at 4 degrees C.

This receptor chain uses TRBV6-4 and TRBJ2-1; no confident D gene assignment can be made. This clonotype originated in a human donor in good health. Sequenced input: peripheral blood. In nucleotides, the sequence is TGTGCCAGCAGTGACACAGACTACAATGAGCAGTTCTTC. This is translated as CASSDTDYNEQFF.